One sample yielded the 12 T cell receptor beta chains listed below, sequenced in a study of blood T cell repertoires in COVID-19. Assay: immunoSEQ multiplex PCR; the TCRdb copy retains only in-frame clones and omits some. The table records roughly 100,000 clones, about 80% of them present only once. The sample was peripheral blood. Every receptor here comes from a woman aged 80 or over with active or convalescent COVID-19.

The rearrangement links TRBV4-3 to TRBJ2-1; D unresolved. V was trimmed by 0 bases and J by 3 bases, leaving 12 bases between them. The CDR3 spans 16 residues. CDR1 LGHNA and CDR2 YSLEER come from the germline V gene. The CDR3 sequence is CASSQDPLGDYNEQFF. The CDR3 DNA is TGCGCCAGCAGCCAAGATCCCCTCGGAGACTACAATGAGCAGTTCTTC.

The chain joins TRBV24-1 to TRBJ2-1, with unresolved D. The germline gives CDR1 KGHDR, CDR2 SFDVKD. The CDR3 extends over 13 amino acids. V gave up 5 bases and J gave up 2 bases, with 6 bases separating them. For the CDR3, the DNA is TGTGCCACCAGTGGGCAGACCTACAATGAGCAGTTCTTC. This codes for CATSGQTYNEQFF.

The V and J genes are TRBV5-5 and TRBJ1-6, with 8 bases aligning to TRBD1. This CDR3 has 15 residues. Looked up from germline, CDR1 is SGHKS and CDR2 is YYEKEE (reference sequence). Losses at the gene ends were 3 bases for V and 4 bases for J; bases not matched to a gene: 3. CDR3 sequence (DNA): TGTGCCAGCAGCTCCGGACAGGGTTATAATTCACCCCTCCACTTT. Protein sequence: CASSSGQGYNSPLHF.

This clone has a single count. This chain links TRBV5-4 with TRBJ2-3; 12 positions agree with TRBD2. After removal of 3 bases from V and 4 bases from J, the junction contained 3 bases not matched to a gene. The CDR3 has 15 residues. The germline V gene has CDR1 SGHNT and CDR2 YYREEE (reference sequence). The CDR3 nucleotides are TGTGCCAGCAGCTCTAGCGGGGGGGTTGCAGATACGCAGTATTTT. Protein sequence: CASSSSGGVADTQYF.

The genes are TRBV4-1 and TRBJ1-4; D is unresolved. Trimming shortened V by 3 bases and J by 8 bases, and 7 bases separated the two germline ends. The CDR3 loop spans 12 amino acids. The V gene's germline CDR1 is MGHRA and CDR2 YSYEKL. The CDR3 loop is CASSQGGEKLFF. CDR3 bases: TGCGCCAGCAGCCAGGGAGGCGAAAAACTGTTTTTT.

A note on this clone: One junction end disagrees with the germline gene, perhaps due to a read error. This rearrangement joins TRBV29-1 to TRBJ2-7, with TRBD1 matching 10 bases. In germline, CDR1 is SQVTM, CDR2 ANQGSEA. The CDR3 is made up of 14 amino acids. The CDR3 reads CSVQDRGHSYEQYF. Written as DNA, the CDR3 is TGCAGCGTTCAAGACAGGGGGCACTCCTACGAGCAGTACTTC.

In nucleotides, the CDR3 is TGTGCCAGCAGTCCTACCGGGACTAGTCAGGTCAATGAGCAGTTCTTC. It translates to CASSPTGTSQVNEQFF. The chain has TRBV28 and TRBJ2-1; 8 positions match TRBD2. CDR1 is MDHEN and CDR2 is SYDVKM in the germline V gene. The V gene end was trimmed by 5 bases and the J gene end by 6 bases; junction bases not matched to a gene: 12. This CDR3 has 16 amino acids.

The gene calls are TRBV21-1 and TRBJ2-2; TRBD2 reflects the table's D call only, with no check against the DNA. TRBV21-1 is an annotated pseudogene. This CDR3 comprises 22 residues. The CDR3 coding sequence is TGTGCCAGCAGCAAAAAACACGATCCCGGGACTAGCGGGAGGGGGCGTACCGGGGAGCTGTTTTTT. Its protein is CASSKKHDPGTSGRGRTGELFF.

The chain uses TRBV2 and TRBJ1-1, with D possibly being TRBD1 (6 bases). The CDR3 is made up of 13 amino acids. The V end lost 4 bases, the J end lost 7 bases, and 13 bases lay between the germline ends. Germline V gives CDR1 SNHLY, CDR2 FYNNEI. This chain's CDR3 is CASSGPGGREAFF. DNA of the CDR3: TGTGCCAGCAGTGGGCCCGGGGGGCGTGAAGCTTTCTTT.

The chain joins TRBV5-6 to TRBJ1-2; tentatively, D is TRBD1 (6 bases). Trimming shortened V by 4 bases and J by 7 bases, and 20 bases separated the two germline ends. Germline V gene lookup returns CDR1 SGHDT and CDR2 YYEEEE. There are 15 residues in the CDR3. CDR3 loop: CASSPRTEVLLGYTF. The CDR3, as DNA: TGTGCCAGCAGCCCCCGGACAGAAGTCCTTCTTGGCTACACCTTC.

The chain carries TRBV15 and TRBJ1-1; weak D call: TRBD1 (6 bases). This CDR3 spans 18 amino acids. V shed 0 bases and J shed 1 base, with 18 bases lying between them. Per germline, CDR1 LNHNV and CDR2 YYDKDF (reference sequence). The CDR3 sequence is CATSRDYRRVTGNTEAFF. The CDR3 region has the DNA TGTGCCACCAGCAGAGATTATCGCCGCGTGACAGGGAACACTGAAGCTTTCTTT.

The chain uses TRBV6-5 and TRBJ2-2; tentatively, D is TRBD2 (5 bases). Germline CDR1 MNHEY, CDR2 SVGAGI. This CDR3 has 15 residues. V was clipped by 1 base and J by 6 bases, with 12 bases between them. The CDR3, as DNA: TGTGCCAGCAGTTACTTCGGCTCCGGGGCCGGGGAGCTGTTTTTT. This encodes CASSYFGSGAGELFF.